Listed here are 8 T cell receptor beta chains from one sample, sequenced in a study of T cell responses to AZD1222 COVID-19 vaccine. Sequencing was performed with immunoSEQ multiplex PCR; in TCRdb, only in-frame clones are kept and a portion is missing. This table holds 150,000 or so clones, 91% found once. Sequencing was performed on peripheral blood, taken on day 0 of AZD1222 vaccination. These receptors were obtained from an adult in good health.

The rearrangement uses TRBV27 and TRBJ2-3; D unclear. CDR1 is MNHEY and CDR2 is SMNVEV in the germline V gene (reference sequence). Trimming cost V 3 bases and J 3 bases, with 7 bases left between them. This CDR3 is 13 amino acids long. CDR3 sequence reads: CASSFVWTDTQYF. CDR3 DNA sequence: TGTGCCAGCAGTTTTGTCTGGACAGATACGCAGTATTTT.

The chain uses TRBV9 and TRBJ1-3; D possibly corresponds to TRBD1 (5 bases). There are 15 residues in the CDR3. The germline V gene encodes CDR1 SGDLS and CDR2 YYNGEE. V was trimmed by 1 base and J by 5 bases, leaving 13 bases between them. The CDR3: CASSVLRGGRNTIYF. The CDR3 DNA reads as TGTGCCAGCAGCGTACTTAGGGGCGGAAGAAACACCATATATTTT.

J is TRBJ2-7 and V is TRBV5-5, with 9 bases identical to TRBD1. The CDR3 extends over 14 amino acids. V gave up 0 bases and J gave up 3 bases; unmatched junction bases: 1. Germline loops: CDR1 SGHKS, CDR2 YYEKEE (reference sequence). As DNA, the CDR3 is TGTGCCAGCAGCTTGGCGGACAGGGGCTACGAGCAGTACTTC. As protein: CASSLADRGYEQYF. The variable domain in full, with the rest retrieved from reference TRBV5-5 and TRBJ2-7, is DAGVTQSPTHLIKTRGQQVTLRCSPISGHKSVSWYQQVLGQGPQFIFQYYEKEERGRGNFPDRFSARQFPNYSSELNVNALLLGDSALYLCASSLADRGYEQYFGPGTRLTVT.

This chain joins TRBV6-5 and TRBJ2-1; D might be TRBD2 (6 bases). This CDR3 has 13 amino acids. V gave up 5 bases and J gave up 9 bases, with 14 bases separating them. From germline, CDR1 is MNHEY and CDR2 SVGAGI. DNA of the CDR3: TGTGCCAGCAGTAAGGGGACTGGTGGTGAGCAGTTCTTC. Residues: CASSKGTGGEQFF.

The CDR3 spells CASSLAGMLSNEQFF. Here the CDR3 DNA reads TGCGCCAGCAGCTTGGCTGGGATGCTATCAAATGAGCAGTTCTTC. The chain employs TRBV5-1 and TRBJ2-1; D ambiguous. Germline assignment: CDR1 SGHRS and CDR2 YFSETQ. The CDR3 sequence is 15 residues long. With 0 bases removed from V and 7 bases from J, the gap between germline ends came to 14 bases.

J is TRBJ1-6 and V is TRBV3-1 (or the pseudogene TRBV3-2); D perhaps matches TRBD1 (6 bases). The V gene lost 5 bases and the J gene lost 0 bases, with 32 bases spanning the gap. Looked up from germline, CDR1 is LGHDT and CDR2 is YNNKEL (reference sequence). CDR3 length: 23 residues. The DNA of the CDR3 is TGTGCCAGCAGCACGTCCGGGACACCCAACCCTGCAACGGCATGCTCCTATAATTCACCCCTCCACTTT. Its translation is CASSTSGTPNPATACSYNSPLHF.

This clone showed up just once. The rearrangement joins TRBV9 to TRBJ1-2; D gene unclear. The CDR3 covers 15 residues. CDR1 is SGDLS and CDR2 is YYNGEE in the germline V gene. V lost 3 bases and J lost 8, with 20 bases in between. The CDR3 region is CASSGGEQSLGGYTF. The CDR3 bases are TGTGCCAGCAGCGGCGGGGAGCAGTCTTTGGGGGGCTACACCTTC.

CDR3 sequence: CASGLGQGPKNIQYF. The CDR3 bases are TGTGCTAGTGGTTTGGGGCAGGGACCGAAAAACATTCAGTACTTC. The chain joins TRBV12-5 to TRBJ2-4; D could derive from TRBD1 or TRBD2 (5 bases each). Germline V gene data show CDR1 as LGHNT and CDR2 as FRNRAP. This CDR3 comprises 15 residues. V was cut by 1 base and J by 4 bases, with 11 bases left in between.